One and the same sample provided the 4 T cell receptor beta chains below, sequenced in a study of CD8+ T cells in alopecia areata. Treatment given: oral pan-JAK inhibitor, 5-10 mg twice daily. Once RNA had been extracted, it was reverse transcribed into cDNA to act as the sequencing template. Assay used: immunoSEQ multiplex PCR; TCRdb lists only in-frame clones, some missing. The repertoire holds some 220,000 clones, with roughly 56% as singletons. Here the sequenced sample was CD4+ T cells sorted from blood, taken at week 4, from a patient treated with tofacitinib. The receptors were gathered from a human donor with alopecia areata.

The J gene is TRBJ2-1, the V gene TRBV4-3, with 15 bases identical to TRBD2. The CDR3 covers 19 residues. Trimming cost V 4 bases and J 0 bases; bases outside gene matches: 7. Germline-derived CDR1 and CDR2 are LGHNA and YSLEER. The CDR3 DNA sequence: TGCGCCAGCAGCCTCTTAGGGACTAGCGGGGGGAGCTCCTACAATGAGCAGTTCTTC. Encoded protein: CASSLLGTSGGSSYNEQFF.

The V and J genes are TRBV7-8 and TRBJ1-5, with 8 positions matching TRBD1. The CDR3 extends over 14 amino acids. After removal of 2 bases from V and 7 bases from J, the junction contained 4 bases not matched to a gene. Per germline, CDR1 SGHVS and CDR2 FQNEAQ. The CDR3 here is CASSLQGARQPQHF. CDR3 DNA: TGTGCCAGCAGCTTACAGGGGGCTAGGCAGCCCCAGCATTTT. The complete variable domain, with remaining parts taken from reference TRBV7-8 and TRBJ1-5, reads GAGVSQSPRYKVAKRGQDVALRCDPISGHVSLFWYQQALGQGPEFLTYFQNEAQLDKSGLPSDRFFAERPEGSVSTLKIQRTQQEDSAVYLCASSLQGARQPQHFGDGTRLSIL.

This chain's CDR3 is CASKRDRGSGVNSPLHF. DNA for the CDR3: TGTGCCAGCAAGCGGGACAGGGGGTCAGGGGTTAATTCACCCCTCCACTTT. This chain links TRBV2 with TRBJ1-6, with 11 bases matching TRBD1. The CDR3 is 17 residues long. The germline CDR1 and CDR2 sequences are SNHLY and FYNNEI. The V and J ends lost 7 bases and 6 bases, in that order; junction bases with no gene match: 11.

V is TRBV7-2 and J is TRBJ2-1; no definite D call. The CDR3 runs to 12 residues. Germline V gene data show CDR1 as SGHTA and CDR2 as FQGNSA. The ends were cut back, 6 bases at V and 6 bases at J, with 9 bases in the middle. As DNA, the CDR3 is TGTGCCAGCAGGGAGATGGGCAATGAGCAGTTCTTC. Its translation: CASREMGNEQFF.